The 29 T cell receptor beta chains given below trace back to one sample, sequenced in a study of tumor-infiltrating lymphocytes in primary liver carcinoma. From around 500 ng of total RNA, TCR beta-specific cDNA was reverse-transcribed using a constant-region primer. Sequencing libraries for TCR beta derived from three nested multiplex PCR rounds that used slightly modified ARM-PCR. Researchers ran the first two PCR rounds for approximately 10 cycles each with TRBV1-TRBV30 forward primers and a C-beta reverse primer. One entry per CDR3 protein results from TCRdb running MiXCR on the multiplex PCR reads. The table records around 50,000 distinct CDR3 sequences, 70% to 75% of them present only once. Co-extracted RNA and DNA came from about 19-30 mg of unsorted bulk tissue. Material: liver tumor tissue from sampling region 3. Subset described: tumor region T3, left-lateral pole. The receptor set was obtained from a man between 40 and 49 years old with primary liver carcinoma and hepatitis B virus infection.

The chain carries TRBV6-4 and TRBJ2-3; 12 bases are a match to TRBD2. Germline V CDR1 and CDR2: MRHNA, SNTAGT. The length of the CDR3 is 15 residues. The trim removed 6 bases at V and 1 base at J, leaving 2 bases unmatched. The CDR3: CASSGTSGCTDTQYF. In nucleotides, the CDR3 is TGTGCCAGCAGCGGGACTAGCGGGTGCACAGATACGCAGTATTTT.

This clonotype is termed medium-sized (0.01 to 0.1%). The CDR3, as DNA: TGTGCCAGCACTGGGGGTAGCTATAGCAATCAGCCCCAGCATTTT. Protein: CASTGGSYSNQPQHF. V gene TRBV7-8 combines with J gene TRBJ1-5; a possible D gene is TRBD1 (5 bases). This CDR3 region has 15 residues. The germline V gene has CDR1 SGHVS and CDR2 FQNEAQ. V was shortened by 7 bases and J by 0 bases, with 13 bases between the two germline ends.

This clonotype showed up just a few times. The junction departs from the called germline gene at one end, perhaps through a read error. CDR3: CSVGTGPRQYF. In DNA form, the CDR3 reads TGCAGTGTTGGGACAGGTCCACGGCAGTACTTC. This chain links TRBV29-1 with TRBJ2-7, with 8 bases that match TRBD1. Germline V gives CDR1 SQVTM, CDR2 ANQGSEA. The CDR3 sequence is 11 residues long.

As regards this clonotype: Germline and junction disagree at one end, which may indicate a read error. The chain uses TRBV11-3 and TRBJ2-1, with TRBD2 identical over 13 bases. Looked up from germline, CDR1 is SGHNT and CDR2 is YENEEA. The CDR3 totals 16 residues. The CDR3 nucleotides read TGTGCCAGCAGCTCATCATGGACTAGCGGGAGAGGTGAGCATTTCTTC. Encoded protein: CASSSSWTSGRGEHFF.

This rearrangement joins TRBV20-1 to TRBJ2-5, with TRBD2 as a possible D gene (6 bases). The CDR3 consists of 15 residues. Per the germline V gene, CDR1 is DFQATT and CDR2 is SNEGSKA (reference sequence). V lost 1 base to trimming and J lost 2 bases, with 14 bases between them. The CDR3 nucleotides are TGCAGTGCTAGAGTGAGTGCGGGACTTCAAGAGACCCAGTACTTC. It specifies CSARVSAGLQETQYF.

This clonotype has ten or more counts. The V and J genes are TRBV7-9 and TRBJ2-1; TRBD1 or TRBD2 may be the D gene (5 bases each). Trimming cost V 6 bases and J 8 bases, with 14 bases left between them. The CDR3 extends over 13 amino acids. Germline values: CDR1 SEHNR, CDR2 FQNEAQ (reference sequence). The CDR3 DNA sequence: TGTGCCAGCAGACCGAACATGGGGGATGAGCAGTTCTTC. It encodes CASRPNMGDEQFF.

As concerns this clonotype: Likely a read error: the CDR3 ends without its conserved phenylalanine or tryptophan. The genes are TRBV10-3 and TRBJ2-2, with 7 bases identical to TRBD1. Germline V gives CDR1 ENHRY, CDR2 SYGVKD. CDR3 length equals 14 residues. With 8 bases clipped from V and 4 bases from J, the junction kept 7 bases outside the gene matches. Here the CDR3 DNA reads TGTGCCATCCCCGGGGACAGACTCACCGGGGAGCTGTTTTTA. This codes for CAIPGDRLTGELFL.

This clonotype was picked up a small number of times. This clone may be a read error of a much larger clone one base away. The chain joins TRBV12-3 or TRBV12-4 to TRBJ1-6; possibly TRBD1 for D (5 bases). There are 16 residues in the CDR3. CDR3 nucleotide sequence: TGTGCCAGCAGTCTAGGAGTGGGACGCCTTAATTCACCCCACCACTTT. Translation gives CASSLGVGRLNSPHHF.

The chain joins TRBV12-3 or TRBV12-4 to TRBJ2-7; TRBD1 matches at 7 bases. J gave up 13 bases and V 6 bases, and 15 bases lay outside the gene matches. There are 13 residues in the CDR3. CDR3 bases: TGTGCCAGCAGCCTGGGACAGTCCTACGAGCGATACTTC. Translated, it gives CASSLGQSYERYF.

A remark on this clonotype: Here the CDR3 omits its conserved ending phenylalanine or tryptophan, so a read error is the likely source. The V and J genes are TRBV29-1 and TRBJ2-3; 10 bases align to TRBD1. V shed 2 bases and J 4 bases; nucleotides not matched to a gene: 9. This CDR3 region has 16 residues. In germline, CDR1 is SQVTM, CDR2 ANQGSEA. The chain's CDR3 is CSVELGDRGVADTQYL. The DNA of the CDR3 is TGCAGCGTTGAACTCGGGGACAGGGGAGTTGCAGATACGCAGTATCTT.

This chain joins TRBV5-5 and TRBJ2-4; possibly TRBD1 or TRBD2 for D (5 bases each). CDR1 and CDR2 from the germline V gene are SGHKS and YYEKEE (reference sequence). CDR3 length: 14 residues. V was clipped by 4 bases and J by 11 bases, with 19 bases between them. Here the CDR3 DNA reads TGTGCCAGCAGCCTACAGGCCGGGGCGAACTTTCAGTACTTC. This sequence encodes CASSLQAGANFQYF.

Comments on this clonotype: Because it lacks the conserved phenylalanine or tryptophan at the end, this CDR3 is likely a read error. The CDR3 DNA follows: TGTGCCAGCAGTTCTTCAGAGGGCCAAGAGACCCAGTACTTA. It specifies CASSSSEGQETQYL. J is TRBJ2-5 and V is TRBV6-5; tentatively, D is TRBD2 (5 bases). Per germline, CDR1 MNHEY and CDR2 SVGAGI. V was pared by 4 bases and J by 1 base, with 10 bases between. CDR3 length: 14 residues.

This clonotype was detected only once. Since the CDR3 does not end with the conserved phenylalanine or tryptophan, this likely comes from a read error. V gene TRBV11-2 combines with J gene TRBJ2-3, with D possibly TRBD1 on 5 matching bases. This CDR3 comprises 13 residues. From germline, CDR1 is SGHAT and CDR2 FQNNGV. The CDR3 DNA is TGTGCCAGCAGGACAGTGAACGTGGATACACAGTATTTA. Its translation: CASRTVNVDTQYL.

On this clonotype: Sequence at one end of the junction differs from germline and may be a read error. V and J are TRBV20-1 and TRBJ2-3; the D call may be TRBD1 or TRBD2 (6 bases each). Germline V gene lookup returns CDR1 DFQATT and CDR2 SNEGSKA (reference sequence). This CDR3 comprises 14 residues. The CDR3: CSARGIGGSDTQCF. The CDR3 DNA reads as TGCAGTGCTAGAGGGATAGGGGGGTCAGATACGCAGTGTTTT.

A remark on this clonotype: Here the CDR3 omits its conserved ending phenylalanine or tryptophan, so a read error is the likely source. The rearrangement joins TRBV6-5 to TRBJ1-6; 8 nucleotides align to TRBD1. The CDR3 is 15 residues long. Germline V gene data show CDR1 as MNHEY and CDR2 as SVGAGI. The CDR3 loop reads CASSLTGDPNSPLHL. CDR3 coding DNA: TGTGCCAGCAGTTTGACAGGGGATCCTAATTCGCCCCTCCACCTT.

Worth noting for this clonotype: Being one base from a much bigger clone, this may be a read error. This chain uses TRBV5-1 with TRBJ2-5; no reliable D call. Per germline, CDR1 SGHRS and CDR2 YFSETQ. CDR3 length: 14 amino acids. Trimming removed 1 base at V and 4 bases at J, with 11 bases between. DNA of the CDR3: TGCGCCAGCAGCTTGAATCTGGTCTTAGAGACCCAGTACTTC. Encoded protein: CASSLNLVLETQYF. The full variable domain, with the rest looked up from reference TRBV5-1 and TRBJ2-5, is KAGVTQTPRYLIKTRGQQVTLSCSPISGHRSVSWYQQTPGQGLQFLFEYFSETQRNKGNFPGRFSGRQFSNSRSEMNVSTLELGDSALYLCASSLNLVLETQYFGPGTRLLVL.

Comment on this clonotype: As the CDR3 is not closed by the conserved phenylalanine or tryptophan, this likely results from a read error. The chain carries TRBV5-6 and TRBJ2-6; possibly TRBD2 for D (7 bases). The CDR3 runs to 13 residues. Germline V CDR1 and CDR2: SGHDT, YYEEEE. Written as DNA, the CDR3 is TGTGCCAGCAGCTTTGGGGGGGCCAACTTCCTGACTCTC. This encodes CASSFGGANFLTL.

Regarding this clonotype: This clone may be a read error of a much larger clone one base away. The J gene is TRBJ2-1, the V gene TRBV7-9, with D unclear. Looked up from germline, CDR1 is SEHNR and CDR2 is FQNEAQ (reference sequence). This CDR3 spans 11 amino acids. The CDR3 nucleotides read TGTCCCAGCAGCTCATACAATGAGCAGTTCTTC. Its translation: CPSSSYNEQFF.

In its sample, this clonotype was seen a few times. At one end, the junction sequence differs from germline, possibly due to a read error. The gene calls are TRBV30 and TRBJ2-1; 7 nucleotides agree with TRBD2. The germline CDR1 and CDR2 sequences are GTSNPN and SVGIG (reference sequence). The CDR3 spans 11 residues. CDR3 amino acids: CAWSREGAELF. In DNA, the CDR3 is TGTGCCTGGAGTAGGGAGGGAGCGGAGCTCTTC.

Comments on this clonotype: The conserved phenylalanine or tryptophan normally closing the CDR3 is absent here, so this likely arose from a read error. The CDR3 DNA sequence: TGTGCCAGCAGCCTGGGACTAGCGGGAGAAGCTGACAATGATCAGTTCTTA. Translating gives CASSLGLAGEADNDQFL. V is TRBV11-1 and J is TRBJ2-1, with TRBD2 identical over 14 bases. CDR3 length equals 17 residues. Germline-derived CDR1 and CDR2 are SGHAT and FQDESV (reference sequence).

The chain carries TRBV7-8 and TRBJ1-3, with D possibly matching TRBD1 (5 bases). The ends were cut back, 9 bases at V and 0 bases at J, with 15 bases in the middle. The V gene's germline CDR1 is SGHVS and CDR2 FQNEAQ. The CDR3 covers 15 residues. The CDR3 DNA reads as TGTGCCAGTATCCAGGGTGGCGACTCTGGAAACACCATATATTTT. It translates to CASIQGGDSGNTIYF.

This chain connects TRBV19 to TRBJ1-5; tentative D call: TRBD1 (5 bases). This CDR3 is 14 amino acids long. The V and J ends lost 4 bases and 8 bases respectively, with 15 bases between them. Germline V gene sequence: CDR1 LNHDA, CDR2 SQIVND (reference sequence). CDR3 in amino acids: CASSTGSLREPQHF. CDR3 bases: TGTGCCAGTAGTACAGGGTCCCTGAGAGAGCCCCAGCATTTT.

This clonotype was observed a few times. This chain connects TRBV19 to TRBJ2-7, with 13 bases aligning to TRBD2. The CDR3 sequence is 15 residues long. Germline V gene data show CDR1 as LNHDA and CDR2 as SQIVND (reference sequence). The V segment lost 4 bases and the J segment 1 base; nucleotides outside the gene matches: 1. Here the CDR3 reads CASSTLAGGSYEQYF. DNA for the CDR3: TGTGCCAGTAGTACACTAGCGGGAGGGTCCTACGAGCAGTACTTC. Full variable domain (rest looked up from reference TRBV19 and TRBJ2-7): DGGITQSPKYLFRKEGQNVTLSCEQNLNHDAMYWYRQDPGQGLRLIYYSQIVNDFQKGDIAEGYSVSREKKESFPLTVTSAQKNPTAFYLCASSTLAGGSYEQYFGPGTRLTVT.

About this clonotype: This sequence may be a read error, since a much larger clone differs from it by one base. As DNA, the CDR3 is TGTGCCAGTTGGACCTCCCGGGATGACTACACCTTC. Its protein product is CASWTSRDDYTF. This chain joins TRBV28 and TRBJ1-2, with unresolved D. Trimming took off 9 bases at V and 10 bases at J, with 18 bases between the two ends. The germline CDR1 and CDR2 sequences are MDHEN and SYDVKM. This CDR3 spans 12 amino acids.

In this sample, this clonotype turned up many times. The CDR3 loop is CASSSLSGSATDTQYF. CDR3 sequence (DNA): TGTGCCAGCAGTTCCCTAAGCGGGAGCGCTACAGATACGCAGTATTTT. This chain links TRBV12-3 or TRBV12-4 with TRBJ2-3; 8 bases agree with TRBD2. V dropped 4 bases and J dropped 3; count of bases not matched to a gene: 9. CDR3 length: 16 amino acids.

Note on this clonotype: The junction departs from the called germline gene at one end, perhaps through a read error. V and J are TRBV12-3 or TRBV12-4 and TRBJ2-7, with 7 nucleotides matching TRBD2. This CDR3 is built from 16 residues. The CDR3 sequence is CASSLLVGGPSYEQYF. In DNA, the CDR3 is TGTGCCAGCAGTTTATTAGTGGGAGGGCCTTCCTACGAGCAGTATTTC.

Details on this clonotype: One junction end does not reproduce the germline sequence, and a read error may be involved. The rearrangement joins TRBV4-1 to TRBJ2-5; the D is unclear. CDR1 is MGHRA and CDR2 is YSYEKL in the germline V gene. This CDR3 has 14 residues. CDR3 protein: CSSSQDRFSGTQYF. In DNA, the CDR3 is TGCTCCAGCAGCCAAGATAGATTCTCCGGGACCCAGTACTTC.

With regard to this clonotype: The conserved final phenylalanine or tryptophan is absent from the CDR3, which likely points to a read error. The chain couples TRBV5-5 to TRBJ2-3; weak D call: TRBD1 (5 bases). Germline CDR1 reads SGHKS; CDR2 reads YYEKEE (reference sequence). The CDR3 consists of 11 residues. This CDR3 is CASSYTGTQYL. The DNA of the CDR3 is TGTGCCAGCAGCTACACAGGTACGCAGTATTTG.

A note on this clonotype: With a much larger clone just one base away, this may be a read error. This chain joins TRBV28 and TRBJ2-5, with D perhaps given as TRBD1 or TRBD2 (5 bases each). CDR3 length: 15 amino acids. V lost 4 bases to trimming and J lost 5 bases, with 17 bases between them. Per germline, CDR1 MDHEN and CDR2 SYDVKM. Here the CDR3 DNA reads TGTGCCAGCAGTTCCACACTAGGGGCGTGGGAGACCCAGTACTTC. Its protein product is CASSSTLGAWETQYF.